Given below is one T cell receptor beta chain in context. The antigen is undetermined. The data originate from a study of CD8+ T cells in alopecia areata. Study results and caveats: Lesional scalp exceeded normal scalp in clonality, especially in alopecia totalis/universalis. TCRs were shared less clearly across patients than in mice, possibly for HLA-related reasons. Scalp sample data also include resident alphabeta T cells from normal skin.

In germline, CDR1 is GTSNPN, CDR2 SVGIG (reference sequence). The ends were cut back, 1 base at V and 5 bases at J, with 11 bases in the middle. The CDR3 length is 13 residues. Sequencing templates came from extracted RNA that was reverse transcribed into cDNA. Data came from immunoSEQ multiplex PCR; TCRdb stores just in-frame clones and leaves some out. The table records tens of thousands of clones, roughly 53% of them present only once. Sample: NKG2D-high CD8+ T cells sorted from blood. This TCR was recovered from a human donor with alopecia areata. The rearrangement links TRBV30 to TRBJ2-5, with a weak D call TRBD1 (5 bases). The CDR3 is CAWSATQGETQYF. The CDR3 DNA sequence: TGTGCCTGGAGTGCAACCCAGGGTGAGACCCAGTACTTC.